The present T cell receptor (beta chain) was sequenced within a study of T cells in Graves' hyperthyroidism and ophthalmopathy. Findings of the study overall: A 13 V-J signature model discriminated ophthalmopathy versus stable hyperthyroidism. Ophthalmopathy, which appeared later, was predicted by the model a median approximately 6.7 months before onset.

Amplified TCR beta CDR3 regions derived from RNA transcripts. When the TCR CDR3 underwent first-round RT-PCR, the HTBI primer set was used. One entry per CDR3 protein, called by TCRdb with MiXCR from the multiplex PCR reads. The repertoire consists of around 290,000 distinct CDR3 sequences, with approximately 15% occurring once and the leading ten covering roughly 7.9%. In germline, CDR1 is SGHRS, CDR2 YFSETQ. The CDR3 totals 14 residues. Trimming cost V 2 bases and J 7 bases; bases outside gene matches: 3. This clonotype was recorded many times. Its target is unknown. Patients aged 18 to 65 had newly diagnosed hyperthyroidism lasting under 2 months. Exclusion followed for patients with uncontrolled infection, other autoimmune disease, pregnancy or lactation.

The clonotype was recovered from a woman in her thirties or forties with Graves' hyperthyroidism. The chain combines TRBV5-1 with TRBJ1-4, with 9 bases fitting TRBD1. The sequenced sample was blood. CDR3 sequence (DNA): TGCGCCAGCAGCTTACAGGGGGCACGTGAAAAACTGTTTTTT. Translating gives CASSLQGAREKLFF.